These 7 T cell receptor beta chains were sequenced from one sample in a study of cytomegalovirus exposure and HLA in healthy donors. It was with 60 Vbeta and 13 Jbeta primers that the PCR ran. Sequencing was performed with immunoSEQ multiplex PCR; in TCRdb, only in-frame clones are kept and a portion is missing. The sample contains about 150,000 clones, around 75% of which appear only once. The sequenced sample was PBMCs. The origin of the receptors is a woman in her late teens or twenties in good health and CMV-seronegative.

This sequence joins TRBV7-2 and TRBJ1-2; weak D call: TRBD1 (5 bases). Germline assignment: CDR1 SGHTA and CDR2 FQGNSA. This CDR3 spans 14 amino acids. V lost 2 bases to trimming and J lost 4 bases, with 11 bases between them. CDR3 in DNA: TGTGCCAGCAGCTTACTTGGCAGGGTCTATGGCTACACCTTC. Protein product: CASSLLGRVYGYTF.

The gene calls are TRBV6-1 and TRBJ1-6; tentatively, D is TRBD1 (5 bases). The ends were cut back, 4 bases at V and 7 bases at J, with 14 bases in the middle. The germline V gene encodes CDR1 MNHNS and CDR2 SASEGT. The CDR3 extends over 15 amino acids. The CDR3 DNA follows: TGTGCCAGCAGTGCTCCGGGACTGCTAAATTCACCCCTCCACTTT. This encodes CASSAPGLLNSPLHF.

CDR3 sequence: CASSSGLAGQYEQFF. CDR3 in DNA: TGTGCCAGCAGCTCCGGACTAGCGGGTCAGTATGAGCAGTTCTTC. J is TRBJ2-1 and V is TRBV7-9, with TRBD2 matching over 11 bases. V dropped 4 bases and J dropped 8; count of bases not matched to a gene: 7. The CDR3 extends over 15 amino acids. Germline CDR1 SEHNR, CDR2 FQNEAQ (reference sequence).

V and J are TRBV6-1 and TRBJ2-4, with 10 bases identical to TRBD1. The V gene's germline CDR1 is MNHNS and CDR2 SASEGT. CDR3 length equals 17 residues. Unmatched junction bases numbered 13, after V lost 4 bases and J lost 7 bases. CDR3 sequence: CASSVNRDRGLWNIQYF. The CDR3 DNA sequence: TGTGCCAGCAGTGTTAACCGTGACAGGGGGCTTTGGAACATTCAGTACTTC.

The V and J genes are TRBV6-1 and TRBJ1-1; tentatively, D is TRBD1 (6 bases). V was trimmed by 6 bases and J by 1 base, leaving 12 bases between them. From germline, CDR1 is MNHNS and CDR2 SASEGT. CDR3 length: 14 amino acids. CDR3 loop: CASRRTEGNTEAFF. DNA of the CDR3: TGTGCCAGCAGGCGGACAGAAGGGAACACTGAAGCTTTCTTT.

The gene calls are TRBV4-2 and TRBJ2-7; the D gene is possibly TRBD1 (5 bases). This CDR3 comprises 14 residues. V lost 0 bases and J lost 2, with 8 bases in between. Germline V gene sequence: CDR1 LGHNA, CDR2 YNFKEQ. This CDR3 is CASSQETGTYEQYF. CDR3 DNA sequence: TGTGCCAGCAGCCAAGAAACAGGCACCTACGAGCAGTACTTC.

The chain uses TRBV6-1 and TRBJ1-1, with 7 bases identical to TRBD1. The CDR3 covers 15 residues. J gave up 2 bases and V 5 bases, and 8 bases lay outside the gene matches. Germline assignment: CDR1 MNHNS and CDR2 SASEGT. CDR3 loop: CASSLAGTANTEAFF. The CDR3 DNA follows: TGTGCCAGCAGTTTAGCCGGGACAGCTAACACTGAAGCTTTCTTT.